These 25 T cell receptor beta chains originate from one sample sequenced in a study of T cell changes during pregnancy in multiple sclerosis. TCRdb's table, derived via immunoSEQ multiplex PCR, lists solely in-frame clones and lacks some. The profile covers about 69,000 clones, with 80% to 90% appearing a single time and about 3% taken by the ten largest. This material consisted of peripheral blood, taken before pregnancy. Receptors originate from a female donor with multiple sclerosis, enrolled in a pregnancy study.

The chain is built from TRBV10-3 and TRBJ1-2, with 7 bases matching TRBD1. The germline gives CDR1 ENHRY, CDR2 SYGVKD. V dropped 0 bases and J dropped 1; count of bases not matched to a gene: 2. CDR3 length equals 15 residues. The CDR3 region is CAISESQGGNYGYTF. The CDR3 DNA reads as TGTGCCATCAGTGAGTCCCAGGGGGGTAACTATGGCTACACCTTC.

The rearrangement joins TRBV18 to TRBJ2-2, with TRBD1 matching over 8 bases. The CDR3 runs 16 residues. V lost 6 bases and J lost 6; bases outside the gene matches: 12. Germline V lookup: CDR1 KGHSH, CDR2 LQKENI. The CDR3: CASSPMGQELAGELFF. In DNA form, the CDR3 reads TGTGCCAGCTCCCCTATGGGACAGGAATTAGCCGGGGAGCTGTTTTTT.

The chain joins TRBV5-1 to TRBJ2-3, with TRBD2 matching over 13 bases. V trimming: 4 bases; J trimming: 2 bases; junction bases outside the gene matches: 4. CDR1 and CDR2 from the germline V gene are SGHRS and YFSETQ. The length of the CDR3 is 16 residues. CDR3 loop: CASSLTSGGNTDTQYF. The CDR3 nucleotides read TGCGCCAGCAGCCTGACTAGCGGGGGGAACACAGATACGCAGTATTTT. The variable domain in full, with the rest retrieved from reference TRBV5-1 and TRBJ2-3, is KAGVTQTPRYLIKTRGQQVTLSCSPISGHRSVSWYQQTPGQGLQFLFEYFSETQRNKGNFPGRFSGRQFSNSRSEMNVSTLELGDSALYLCASSLTSGGNTDTQYFGPGTRLTVL.

The chain is built from TRBV14 and TRBJ2-3; possibly TRBD2 for D (5 bases). Germline V gives CDR1 SGHDN, CDR2 FVKESK. The CDR3 spans 16 residues. V lost 3 bases, J lost 6 bases, and 19 bases lay in between. The CDR3 here is CASSQGFHLLGDTQYF. CDR3 coding DNA: TGTGCCAGCAGCCAGGGGTTTCACCTACTAGGGGATACGCAGTATTTT.

J is TRBJ2-1 and V is TRBV30; 8 bases match TRBD1. The CDR3 is 13 amino acids. The V gene end was trimmed by 4 bases and the J gene end by 7 bases; junction bases not matched to a gene: 6. Germline assignment: CDR1 GTSNPN and CDR2 SVGIG (reference sequence). As DNA, the CDR3 is TGTGCCTGGACCCACCAGGGGGCGAATGAGCAGTTCTTC. Translation gives CAWTHQGANEQFF. Using reference TRBV30 and TRBJ2-1 for the parts outside the CDR3, the full variable domain is SQTIHQWPATLVQPVGSPLSLECTVEGTSNPNLYWYRQAAGRGLQLLFYSVGIGQISSEVPQNLSASRPQDRQFILSSKKLLLSDSGFYLCAWTHQGANEQFFGPGTRLTVL.

The chain has TRBV30 and TRBJ2-1, with 8 positions matching TRBD1. Germline V CDR1 and CDR2: GTSNPN, SVGIG (reference sequence). The CDR3 spans 12 residues. V shed 3 bases and J 9 bases; nucleotides not matched to a gene: 4. The CDR3 sequence is CAWSRQGSEQFF. The CDR3 DNA is TGTGCCTGGAGCAGACAGGGGAGTGAGCAGTTCTTC.

This clone showed up just a few times. The V gene is TRBV2, the J gene TRBJ1-2, with D possibly TRBD1 on 6 matching bases. Germline lookup yields CDR1 SNHLY and CDR2 FYNNEI. The germline V and J ends were trimmed by 2 bases and 1 base, with 11 bases remaining between them. The CDR3 consists of 15 residues. DNA of the CDR3: TGTGCCAGCAGTGAACAGGGGTTGGTTAACTATGGCTACACCTTC. It codes for CASSEQGLVNYGYTF.

The gene calls are TRBV13 and TRBJ1-1; weak D call: TRBD1 (6 bases). This CDR3 spans 15 amino acids. V lost 5 bases and J 0 bases, leaving 13 bases between the germline ends. CDR1 PRHDT and CDR2 FYEKMQ come from the germline V gene (reference sequence). The DNA for the CDR3 is TGTGCCAGCAGCACCAAGGACAGCATGAACACTGAAGCTTTCTTT. It is translated as CASSTKDSMNTEAFF.

This clone was recorded a few times. The same CDR3 is also encoded by other DNA sequences in this sample. The rearrangement uses TRBV27 and TRBJ1-5, with D uncertain. The germline V gene encodes CDR1 MNHEY and CDR2 SMNVEV (reference sequence). This CDR3 has 12 amino acids. Trimming removed 6 bases at V and 7 bases at J, with 10 bases between. CDR3 region: CASSLAGQPQHF. CDR3 coding DNA: TGTGCCAGCAGCCTAGCGGGCCAGCCCCAGCATTTT.

This clone appeared a single time. The chain links TRBV18 to TRBJ2-3, with a weak D call TRBD2 (6 bases). V was pared by 3 bases and J by 1 base, with 8 bases between. The CDR3 contains 14 residues. Germline lookup yields CDR1 KGHSH and CDR2 LQKENI. The CDR3 DNA reads TGTGCCAGCTCACCCGGGGGAGGCACAGATACGCAGTATTTT. This translates into CASSPGGGTDTQYF.

The DNA of the CDR3 is TGCGCCAGCAGCACCTTACCGGGACAGGGCGGCAATGAGCAGTTCTTC. Translated: CASSTLPGQGGNEQFF. The chain is built from TRBV5-1 and TRBJ2-1, with TRBD1 matching 9 bases. V was pared by 4 bases and J by 6 bases, with 11 bases of the junction left unmatched. The CDR3 covers 16 residues. Germline CDR1 reads SGHRS; CDR2 reads YFSETQ.

The V and J genes are TRBV7-9 and TRBJ1-4; unclear D gene. Per the germline V gene, CDR1 is SEHNR and CDR2 is FQNEAQ (reference sequence). Trimming took 6 bases from V and 7 from J, leaving 12 bases between them. This CDR3 spans 13 amino acids. In DNA form, the CDR3 reads TGTGCCAGCAGTAACTCCCTTAGTGAAAAACTGTTTTTT. Its protein product is CASSNSLSEKLFF.

The chain is built from TRBV10-3 and TRBJ2-5, with 9 bases aligning to TRBD1. Germline V gene data show CDR1 as ENHRY and CDR2 as SYGVKD. V shed 6 bases and J 6 bases; nucleotides not matched to a gene: 2. This CDR3 has 12 residues. The CDR3 DNA reads TGTGCCATCAGGGGACAGGGTCAGACCCAGTACTTC. Its translation is CAIRGQGQTQYF.

The V call is TRBV2, the J call TRBJ2-7, with a weak D call TRBD2 (6 bases). The V gene's germline CDR1 is SNHLY and CDR2 FYNNEI. V lost 11 bases, J lost 3 bases, and 11 bases lay in between. There are 11 residues in the CDR3. The CDR3 sequence is CAGGQLYEQYF. The CDR3 nucleotides read TGTGCCGGAGGGCAGCTCTACGAGCAGTACTTC. The complete variable domain, with remaining parts taken from reference TRBV2 and TRBJ2-7, reads EPEVTQTPSHQVTQMGQEVILRCVPISNHLYFYWYRQILGQKVEFLVSFYNNEISEKSEIFDDQFSVERPDGSNFTLKIRSTKLEDSAMYFCAGGQLYEQYFGPGTRLTVT.

This clone occurred once. The rearrangement joins TRBV7-8 to TRBJ1-2; 7 nucleotides agree with TRBD1. Per germline, CDR1 SGHVS and CDR2 FQNEAQ. V lost 4 bases and J lost 7; bases outside the gene matches: 6. The CDR3 has 13 residues. Here the CDR3 DNA reads TGTGCCAGCAGCTACGGGACAGCAGCTGGCTACACCTTC. Translation: CASSYGTAAGYTF.

This chain uses TRBV6-5 with TRBJ1-1, with D possibly matching TRBD1 (6 bases). The germline CDR1 and CDR2 sequences are MNHEY and SVGAGI. V lost 6 bases to trimming and J lost 4 bases, with 15 bases between them. The CDR3 length is 14 residues. The DNA for the CDR3 is TGTGCCAGCAGGCAGTACAGGGAGAGCACTGAAGCTTTCTTT. The encoded protein is CASRQYRESTEAFF.

This clone was detected only a few times. V and J are TRBV2 and TRBJ1-5, with TRBD1 matching 7 bases. Germline-derived CDR1 and CDR2 are SNHLY and FYNNEI. The CDR3 runs 14 residues. V was clipped by 6 bases and J by 7 bases; unmatched bases: 9. This chain's CDR3 is CASSIRQGPQPQHF. Here the CDR3 DNA reads TGTGCCAGCAGCATACGACAGGGCCCCCAGCCCCAGCATTTT.

CDR3 protein: CASSSGQGISYEQYF. The CDR3 DNA sequence: TGTGCCAGCAGTTCCGGACAGGGGATTTCCTACGAGCAGTACTTC. The chain employs TRBV6-5 and TRBJ2-7, with 9 bases matching TRBD1. V lost 4 bases, J lost 1 base, and 5 bases stayed unmatched. From germline, CDR1 is MNHEY and CDR2 SVGAGI. There are 15 residues in the CDR3.

This sequence joins TRBV10-2 and TRBJ2-7, with TRBD1 identical over 9 bases. V was clipped by 4 bases and J by 3 bases; unmatched bases: 4. The CDR3 extends over 14 amino acids. The germline CDR1 and CDR2 sequences are WSHSY and SAAADI. The CDR3 nucleotides are TGCGCCAGCAGTGGGGGACAGGGCGTCTACGAGCAGTACTTC. Translated: CASSGGQGVYEQYF.

The chain is built from TRBV9 and TRBJ1-1; weak D call: TRBD1 (6 bases). V was trimmed by 4 bases and J by 1 base, leaving 14 bases between them. The CDR3 consists of 15 residues. Germline V lookup: CDR1 SGDLS, CDR2 YYNGEE. The DNA of the CDR3 is TGTGCCAGCAGCACCGGACAGCTAACGAACACTGAAGCTTTCTTT. Translation: CASSTGQLTNTEAFF.

This clone was counted a few times. This chain links TRBV18 with TRBJ1-4, with D perhaps matching TRBD1 (5 bases). There are 13 residues in the CDR3. Germline assignment: CDR1 KGHSH and CDR2 LQKENI. Trimming left V 6 bases short and J 8 bases short, with 13 bases between. CDR3 sequence (DNA): TGTGCCAGCTCCCTGGGGCAGGGCGAAAAACTGTTTTTT. It yields the protein CASSLGQGEKLFF.

This chain uses TRBV7-8 with TRBJ2-2; possibly TRBD1 for D (5 bases). Germline V CDR1 and CDR2: SGHVS, FQNEAQ. CDR3 length: 14 amino acids. The ends were cut back, 4 bases at V and 4 bases at J, with 10 bases in the middle. CDR3 sequence reads: CASSSGKITGELFF. The CDR3 bases are TGTGCCAGCAGCTCAGGGAAGATCACCGGGGAGCTGTTTTTT.

The chain couples TRBV6-5 to TRBJ2-7; a weak D match, TRBD2 (6 bases). Germline values: CDR1 MNHEY, CDR2 SVGAGI. The ends were cut back, 2 bases at V and 5 bases at J, with 19 bases in the middle. CDR3 length: 16 amino acids. CDR3: CASSYGGGYRRNEQYF. CDR3 bases: TGTGCCAGCAGTTACGGTGGAGGGTACCGGCGGAACGAGCAGTACTTC.

The gene calls are TRBV19 and TRBJ2-7, with D perhaps TRBD1 (6 bases). V was cut by 3 bases and J by 2 bases, with 11 bases left in between. CDR1 and CDR2 (germline): LNHDA, SQIVND (reference sequence). The CDR3 sequence is 14 residues long. CDR3 nucleotide sequence: TGTGCCAGTAGTATTAGGGGGAACACCTACGAGCAGTACTTC. Its translation: CASSIRGNTYEQYF.

The rearrangement joins TRBV19 to TRBJ2-1; 9 bases match TRBD1. The CDR3 contains 14 residues. The ends lost 10 bases at V and 5 bases at J; junction bases unmatched: 9. CDR1 is LNHDA and CDR2 is SQIVND in the germline V gene (reference sequence). The CDR3 region has the DNA TGTGCCACCTTGGACAGGGGAAAAAACAATGAGCAGTTCTTC. It codes for CATLDRGKNNEQFF.